The 11 T cell receptor beta chains below were found in one sample sequenced in a study of cytomegalovirus exposure and HLA in healthy donors. Primers included in the PCR were 60 Vbeta and 13 Jbeta primers. TCRdb's table, derived via immunoSEQ multiplex PCR, lists solely in-frame clones and lacks some. The sample has 200,000 to 250,000 clones, roughly 70% seen once. Material for sequencing was PBMCs. These receptors were taken from a young woman in good health and CMV-seronegative.

This chain links TRBV9 with TRBJ2-7, with D tentatively TRBD1 (6 bases). Per the germline V gene, CDR1 is SGDLS and CDR2 is YYNGEE. The CDR3 is 16 amino acids. Trimming cost V 0 bases and J 2 bases, with 15 bases left between them. Here the CDR3 reads CASSVGGQTYPYEQYF. The CDR3 DNA is TGTGCCAGCAGCGTAGGAGGACAGACTTACCCCTACGAGCAGTACTTC.

The chain has TRBV2 and TRBJ2-7, with D hard to call. V lost 6 bases, J lost 1 base, and 13 bases lay in between. The CDR3 spans 14 residues. Germline V gene data show CDR1 as SNHLY and CDR2 as FYNNEI. The CDR3 DNA follows: TGTGCCAGCAGGGATGGAGCATTTTCCTACGAGCAGTACTTC. It codes for CASRDGAFSYEQYF.

This clone appeared a few times. The gene calls are TRBV7-8 and TRBJ1-2; D unresolved. V shed 2 bases and J shed 4 bases, with 11 bases lying between them. In germline, CDR1 is SGHVS, CDR2 FQNEAQ. This CDR3 comprises 14 residues. The DNA for the CDR3 is TGTGCCAGCAGCTTAAACATCGGACTCTATGGCTACACCTTC. The encoded protein is CASSLNIGLYGYTF.

In its sample, this clone was seen once. J is TRBJ2-1 and V is TRBV25-1; 10 nucleotides align to TRBD2. After removal of 1 base from V and 6 bases from J, the junction contained 6 bases not matched to a gene. The CDR3 contains 16 residues. Germline CDR1 MGHDK, CDR2 SYGVNS. CDR3 bases: TGTGCCAGCAGTGAATCTGCTAGCGGGAGCTTCAATGAGCAGTTCTTC. Its translation: CASSESASGSFNEQFF.

This clone was picked up a small number of times. The chain employs TRBV5-4 and TRBJ1-2; D unresolved. The CDR3 extends over 14 amino acids. Germline V lookup: CDR1 SGHNT, CDR2 YYREEE (reference sequence). With 3 bases removed from V and 4 bases from J, the gap between germline ends came to 13 bases. CDR3 in DNA: TGTGCCAGCAGCTCCCGGGCGGGTGCCTATGGCTACACCTTC. This gives the protein CASSSRAGAYGYTF.

J is TRBJ1-2 and V is TRBV2; TRBD1 agrees at 9 bases. The CDR3 totals 12 residues. Germline values: CDR1 SNHLY, CDR2 FYNNEI. Germline trimming cut 6 bases from V and 6 bases from J; bases unmatched to any gene: 2. This CDR3 is CASRQGADGYTF. In nucleotides, the CDR3 is TGTGCCAGCAGACAGGGGGCTGATGGCTACACCTTC.

The V call is TRBV4-1, the J call TRBJ1-4; D might be TRBD1 (5 bases). The germline CDR1 and CDR2 sequences are MGHRA and YSYEKL. The CDR3 loop spans 15 amino acids. Trimming shortened V by 4 bases and J by 6 bases, and 15 bases separated the two germline ends. The CDR3 DNA is TGCGCCAGCAGCCGGGATAGGCTACAGGATGAAAAACTGTTTTTT. Protein product: CASSRDRLQDEKLFF.

The gene calls are TRBV5-5 and TRBJ2-2; D not certain. The germline V and J ends were trimmed by 1 base and 3 bases, with 13 bases remaining between them. There are 16 residues in the CDR3. Germline V lookup: CDR1 SGHKS, CDR2 YYEKEE (reference sequence). The CDR3 loop is CASSLLSGADTGELFF. In DNA form, the CDR3 reads TGTGCCAGCAGCTTGCTTTCCGGAGCCGACACCGGGGAGCTGTTTTTT.

The J gene is TRBJ1-5, the V gene TRBV30, with 8 bases fitting TRBD1. This CDR3 is 15 amino acids long. After removal of 3 bases from V and 3 bases from J, the junction contained 7 bases not matched to a gene. CDR1 GTSNPN and CDR2 SVGIG come from the germline V gene (reference sequence). Written as DNA, the CDR3 is TGTGCCTGGAGCCCCGGGACAGGTAACAATCAGCCCCAGCATTTT. As protein: CAWSPGTGNNQPQHF.

The CDR3 DNA reads as TGTGCCTGGAGTCCCTCCAGGAATCAGCCCCAGCATTTT. Its translation: CAWSPSRNQPQHF. The chain joins TRBV30 to TRBJ1-5; D unclear. Trimming removed 2 bases at V and 4 bases at J, with 9 bases between. The CDR3 extends over 13 amino acids. Germline V gene data show CDR1 as GTSNPN and CDR2 as SVGIG (reference sequence).

This clone came up once. The V gene is TRBV7-2, the J gene TRBJ1-1; D may be TRBD1 (6 bases). CDR3 size: 15 residues. The ends were cut back, 4 bases at V and 5 bases at J, with 17 bases in the middle. CDR1 and CDR2 (germline): SGHTA, FQGNSA. For the CDR3, the DNA is TGTGCCAGCAGCTCCCTGGGGGGGGCAGTAACTGAAGCTTTCTTT. It codes for CASSSLGGAVTEAFF.